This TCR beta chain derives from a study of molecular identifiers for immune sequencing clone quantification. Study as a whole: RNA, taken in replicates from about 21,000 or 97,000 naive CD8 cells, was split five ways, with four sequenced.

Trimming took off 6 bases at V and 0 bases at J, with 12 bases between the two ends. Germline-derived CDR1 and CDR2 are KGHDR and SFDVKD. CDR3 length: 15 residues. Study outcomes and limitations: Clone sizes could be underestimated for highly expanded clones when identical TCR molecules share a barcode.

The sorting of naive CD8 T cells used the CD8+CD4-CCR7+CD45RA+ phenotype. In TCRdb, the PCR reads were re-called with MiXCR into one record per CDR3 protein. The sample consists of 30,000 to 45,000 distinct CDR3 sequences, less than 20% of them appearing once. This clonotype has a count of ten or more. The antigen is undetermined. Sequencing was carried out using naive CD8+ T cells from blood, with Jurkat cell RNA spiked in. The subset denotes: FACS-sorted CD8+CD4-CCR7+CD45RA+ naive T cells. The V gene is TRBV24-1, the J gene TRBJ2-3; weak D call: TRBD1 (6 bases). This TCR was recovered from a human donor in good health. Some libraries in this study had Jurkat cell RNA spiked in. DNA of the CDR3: TGTGCCACCAGTCCGAGGACAGCTAGCACAGATACGCAGTATTTT. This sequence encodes CATSPRTASTDTQYF.